These T cell receptor beta chains were read from a single sample in a study of blood T cell repertoires in COVID-19. The table came from immunoSEQ multiplex PCR; TCRdb's copy has only in-frame clones and leaves some out. In the table there are under 150,000 clones, 86% of which are singletons. Sequencing was performed on peripheral blood. These receptors all come from a woman aged 45-65 years who had recovered from COVID-19. Both conserved end residues are part of each CDR3. The order of the fields is clone size, V gene, D gene, J gene, CDR3 DNA, CDR3 protein. D genes are given only for firm matches. Rows give clone size only sometimes, using once, few, many, or a class for an expanded clone.

.	TRBV4-2	.	TRBJ1-2	TGTGCCAGCAGCCAAGATCAAGCGGCCAGGTCAGGCTACACCTTC	CASSQDQAARSGYTF
.	TRBV24-1	TRBD1	TRBJ2-4	TGTGCCACCAGTGATGCGGGGACAGGGGATAAAAACATTCAGTACTTC	CATSDAGTGDKNIQYF
.	TRBV18	.	TRBJ2-1	TGTGCCAGCTCCGTGGGGGGTAGCTCCTACAATGAGCAGTTCTTC	CASSVGGSSYNEQFF
.	TRBV3-1/TRBV3-2	.	TRBJ1-1	TGTGCCAGCAGCCAAGGGTCCACCGACAGGCCGAACACTGAAGCTTTCTTT	CASSQGSTDRPNTEAFF
few	TRBV19	.	TRBJ1-1	TGTGCCAGTAGTCCCCAGAGGGAGCCTTACACTGAAGCTTTCTTT	CASSPQREPYTEAFF
.	TRBV6-2/TRBV6-3	TRBD2	TRBJ2-2	TGTGCCAGCAGTTACTCCATCTGGACTAGCGGGACGGGGGAGCTGTTTTTT	CASSYSIWTSGTGELFF
.	TRBV18	TRBD1	TRBJ2-7	TGTGCCAGCTCTGAGGGACAGAGCTCCTACGAGCAGTACTTC	CASSEGQSSYEQYF
many	TRBV27	TRBD1	TRBJ2-2	TGTGCCAGCAGACCCAGACAGGGAACACACACCGGGGAGCTGTTTTTT	CASRPRQGTHTGELFF
.	TRBV27	.	TRBJ2-1	TGTGCCAGCAGCCCGGGGGGCGATGAGCAGTTCTTC	CASSPGGDEQFF
.	TRBV18	.	TRBJ1-1	TGTGCCAGCTCACCACCGGATCGACCTAAAGCGTTT	CASSPPDRPKAF
.	TRBV4-2	TRBD2	TRBJ2-6	TGTGCCAGCGGCCACGGGACTAGCTCTGGGGCCAACGTCCTGACTTTC	CASGHGTSSGANVLTF
.	TRBV4-2	TRBD2	TRBJ2-1	TGTGCCAGCAGCCAAGAATCCATGCGACTAGCGCTGTTCTTC	CASSQESMRLALFF
.	TRBV4-2	.	TRBJ1-4	TGTGCCAGCAGCCAAGGTTTTGGGACTCGGGTGACTAATGAAAAACTGTTTTTT	CASSQGFGTRVTNEKLFF
.	TRBV29-1	TRBD1	TRBJ1-1	TGCAGCGCCCGGACAGGGGGCTCCACTGAAGCTTTCTTT	CSARTGGSTEAFF
.	TRBV6-5	.	TRBJ1-2	TGTGCCAGCAGACCGCAGGGCGATGGTGGCTACACCTTC	CASRPQGDGGYTF
once	TRBV27	TRBD2	TRBJ2-5	TGTGCCAGCAGAATAGCGGGGGGCCGCCAAGAGACCCAGTACTTC	CASRIAGGRQETQYF
.	TRBV6-2/TRBV6-3	TRBD2	TRBJ2-5	TGTGCCAGCAGTTTTTTAGCGGGGCAAGAGACCCAGTACTTC	CASSFLAGQETQYF
.	TRBV5-1	.	TRBJ2-2	TGCGCCAGCAGCTTGTCACTCAACACCGGGGAGCTGTTTTTT	CASSLSLNTGELFF
few	TRBV7-2	TRBD1	TRBJ1-2	TGTGCCAGCAGCTTCCAACAGGGGGTAAACTATGGCTACACCTTC	CASSFQQGVNYGYTF
.	TRBV5-1	.	TRBJ1-2	TGCGCCAGCAGCTTGGAGCGCTATGGCTACACCTTC	CASSLERYGYTF
few	TRBV4-1	TRBD1	TRBJ1-1	TGCGCCAGCAGCCAAGTTTTGAGTAGGGACAGGAACACTGAAGCTTTCTTT	CASSQVLSRDRNTEAFF
.	TRBV4-3	.	TRBJ1-2	TGCGCCAGCAGCCAATCGACACAGGGCTCCTATGGCTACACCTTC	CASSQSTQGSYGYTF
.	TRBV12-3/TRBV12-4	.	TRBJ2-7	TGTGCCAGCAGTCTCAACGAGGAAGACGAGCAGTACTTC	CASSLNEEDEQYF
once	TRBV6-2/TRBV6-3	.	TRBJ1-1	TGTGCCAGCAGTTCCCCACCGACAGGGAACACTGAAGCTTTCTTT	CASSSPPTGNTEAFF
.	TRBV7-2	.	TRBJ1-3	TGTGCCAGCGGTCGGGGGAACGTAAACACCATATATTTT	CASGRGNVNTIYF